A selection of T cell receptor beta chains follows, all from one sample in a study of molecular identifiers for immune sequencing clone quantification. MiXCR, run by TCRdb on the PCR reads, gives a single entry per CDR3 protein. The sample shows 350,000 or so distinct CDR3 sequences, around a fifth of them seen only once. Sequences were obtained from naive CD8+ T cells from blood, with Jurkat cell RNA spiked in. The receptors originated from a human donor in good health. Some libraries in this study had Jurkat cell RNA spiked in. The CDR3 runs from the conserved cysteine through the conserved F or W. D genes are given only for firm matches.

j_call,v_call,d_call,cdr3_aa
TRBJ2-7,TRBV27,NA,CASSYRGAAAYEQYF
TRBJ1-1,TRBV29-1,NA,CSVESGLNTEAFF
TRBJ2-3,TRBV7-9,NA,CASSGTVPTDTQYF
TRBJ1-1,TRBV6-5,NA,CATKEDSAMNTEAFF
TRBJ2-3,TRBV5-1,NA,CASSPTLGTDTQYF
TRBJ2-1,TRBV19,TRBD2,CASNPTSDLYNEQFF
TRBJ2-7,TRBV14,NA,CASSQATGLFYGQYF
TRBJ1-2,TRBV3-1,TRBD1,CASIQDWDSNYGYTF
TRBJ2-7,TRBV6-5,TRBD1,CASSSPGTGSDEQYF
TRBJ1-2,TRBV24-1,NA,CATSTGSYGYTF
TRBJ2-3,TRBV2,NA,CASKGIGVFSSTDTQYF
TRBJ2-2,TRBV13,NA,CASSSDQLNTGELFF
TRBJ2-1,TRBV11-2,NA,CASSPFPTEGVFF
TRBJ1-2,TRBV19,NA,CASSMQGLDYGYTF
TRBJ2-7,TRBV7-6,TRBD2,CASSLAALAGGYEQYF
TRBJ1-1,TRBV3-1,NA,CASSQETQNTEAFF
TRBJ2-1,TRBV6-5,TRBD2,CASSSGTSWVDEQFF
TRBJ2-3,TRBV29-1,TRBD2,CSAPGLGTDTQYF
TRBJ1-3,TRBV2,NA,CASTLNIIRVLSGNTIYF
TRBJ1-5,TRBV29-1,NA,CSVGTVDQPQHF
TRBJ2-2,TRBV20-1,TRBD2,CSATPGTSGRFFAGELFF
TRBJ2-1,TRBV2,TRBD2,CARGLAGYNEQFF
TRBJ1-1,TRBV4-3,NA,CASSQGQTMNTEAFF
TRBJ2-3,TRBV2,NA,CASRDPTSVTDTQYF
TRBJ2-3,TRBV12-3/TRBV12-4,TRBD2,CASSPLSGGTDTQYF
TRBJ2-1,TRBV11-2,TRBD2,CAGSLDPSGYNEQFF
TRBJ2-5,TRBV29-1,TRBD2,CSVELPGSLAGVEETQYF
TRBJ1-2,TRBV2,TRBD1,CASTWTGGYYGYTF
TRBJ2-7,TRBV4-3,TRBD1,CASRQDRTGTSYEQYF
TRBJ1-1,TRBV7-8,NA,CASSFPQSLNTEAFF
TRBJ2-5,TRBV12-3/TRBV12-4,NA,CASTRGSGETQYF
TRBJ2-3,TRBV6-5,NA,CASSYYRSTDTQYF
TRBJ2-7,TRBV6-4,TRBD2,CASSPTSGSRSYEQYF
TRBJ2-1,TRBV7-2,TRBD2,CACSLVAGGSSYSEQFF
TRBJ1-4,TRBV19,NA,CASSSSPVLSEKLFF
TRBJ2-7,TRBV20-1,NA,CSAYPTAELTYEQYF
TRBJ1-5,TRBV30,NA,CAWSLGTASNQPQHF
TRBJ2-7,TRBV6-1,NA,CASSLARPYEQYF
TRBJ2-5,TRBV6-6,NA,CASSYSTGGAEETQYF
TRBJ2-1,TRBV10-3,NA,CAISESAKSSYNEQFF
TRBJ2-5,TRBV12-3/TRBV12-4,TRBD1,CASSRPVSTGEAETQYF
TRBJ2-7,TRBV4-3,NA,CASSQGLAGSSYEQYF
TRBJ1-1,TRBV10-3,TRBD1,CAISESRDRGRNTEAFF
TRBJ1-1,TRBV7-9,NA,CASSYGAAEAFF
TRBJ2-3,TRBV7-7,NA,CASSSGAGDTQYF
TRBJ1-2,TRBV27,NA,CASSSSQNYGYTF
TRBJ2-1,TRBV11-3,NA,CASSWGGREEQFF
TRBJ2-5,TRBV27,TRBD1,CASSLFARGTQETQYF
TRBJ1-1,TRBV7-9,NA,CASSHLATEAFF
TRBJ2-3,TRBV20-1,TRBD2,CSARDSPRLATSTDTQYF
TRBJ1-2,TRBV4-3,NA,CASSQDRGGSGYTF
TRBJ2-7,TRBV5-6,TRBD2,CASSFNTGGDEQYF
TRBJ2-5,TRBV6-5,TRBD2,CASSYSPGGSQETQYF
TRBJ2-2,TRBV29-1,TRBD1,CSVKTGQGAVGELFF
TRBJ2-3,TRBV9,TRBD2,CASSVAAGGTTDTQYF
TRBJ2-1,TRBV25-1,NA,CASSVGSHYNEQFF
TRBJ2-4,TRBV24-1,TRBD1,CATSDEGTALAKNIQYF
TRBJ1-4,TRBV12-3/TRBV12-4,TRBD1,CASSPSTGEVLNEKLFF
TRBJ2-3,TRBV15,NA,CATSRDFWAGGATDTQYF
TRBJ2-1,TRBV6-5,TRBD2,CASSYSISRDYVNEQFF